What follows are 3 T cell receptor beta chains derived from one specimen sequenced in a study of vaccination and CD4 T cells after COVID-19. As for treatment: approximately nine-day PBMC culture with coronavirus spike peptide pools or control peptides (ViraFEST assay). The Oncomine TCR Beta short-read assay sequenced DNA from cultured CD4+ T cells. A single record per CDR3 protein comes from TCRdb applying MiXCR to the PCR reads. The table records under 11,000 distinct CDR3 sequences, roughly 50% of them present only once. The antigens of these receptors remain unknown. Material: CD4+ T cells from blood, cultured in vitro. The receptors derive from a human donor who had recovered from COVID-19.

The V and J genes are TRBV7-3 and TRBJ1-2; D is undetermined. This CDR3 contains 14 residues. The V gene's germline CDR1 is SGHTA and CDR2 FQGTGA. V was cut by 2 bases and J by 7 bases, with 14 bases left in between. The chain's CDR3 is CASSLVREGGGYTF. Here the CDR3 DNA reads TGTGCCAGCAGCTTAGTCCGGGAGGGTGGTGGCTACACCTTC.

This sequence joins TRBV20-1 and TRBJ2-7; TRBD1 matches 10 bases. The CDR3 is 13 residues long. CDR1 DFQATT and CDR2 SNEGSKA come from the germline V gene (reference sequence). Trimming removed 4 bases from V and 7 bases from J; junction bases left unmatched: 7. The CDR3 loop reads CSAKGTGAREQYF. As DNA, the CDR3 is TGCAGTGCTAAGGGGACAGGGGCGAGGGAGCAGTACTTC.

The chain uses TRBV2 and TRBJ2-3; TRBD1 matches at 7 bases. The germline gives CDR1 SNHLY, CDR2 FYNNEI. The CDR3 is 12 residues long. The V segment lost 4 bases and the J segment 5 bases; nucleotides outside the gene matches: 0. The CDR3 DNA sequence: TGTGCCAGCAGTGGACAGGGAGATACGCAGTATTTT. Its protein product is CASSGQGDTQYF.